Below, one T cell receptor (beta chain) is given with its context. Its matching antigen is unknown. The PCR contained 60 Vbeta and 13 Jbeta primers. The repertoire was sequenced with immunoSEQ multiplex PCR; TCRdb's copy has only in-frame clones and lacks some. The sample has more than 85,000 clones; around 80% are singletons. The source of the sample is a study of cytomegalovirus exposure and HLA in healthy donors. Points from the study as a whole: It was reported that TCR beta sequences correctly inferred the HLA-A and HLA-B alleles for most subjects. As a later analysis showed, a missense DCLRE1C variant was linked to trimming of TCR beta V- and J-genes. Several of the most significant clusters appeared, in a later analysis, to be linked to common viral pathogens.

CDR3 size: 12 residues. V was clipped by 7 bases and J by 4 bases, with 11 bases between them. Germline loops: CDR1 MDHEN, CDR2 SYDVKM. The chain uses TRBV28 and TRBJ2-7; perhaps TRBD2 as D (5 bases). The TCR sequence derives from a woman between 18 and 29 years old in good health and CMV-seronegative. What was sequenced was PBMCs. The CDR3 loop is CASTRGRYEQYF. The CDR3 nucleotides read TGTGCCAGCACTCGGGGAAGGTACGAGCAGTACTTC.